This TCR beta chain was captured by sequencing in a study of beta chain features in type 1 diabetes. Study overall: All samples together contributed approximately 100 million sorted cells for examination. Study-level findings and limits: In patients and controls equally, PCR might favor templates that are shorter.

The sample holds a few counts of this clone. Its antigen remains unknown. Every isolated RNA sample was fully reverse transcribed, so sequencing captured expressed TCRB transcripts. The repertoire was sequenced with immunoSEQ multiplex PCR; TCRdb's copy has only in-frame clones and lacks some. The sample contains some 220,000 clones, about a tenth of which appear only once. Trimming pared 0 bases from V and 8 bases from J, leaving 16 bases between. Germline V gene sequence: CDR1 LGHNA, CDR2 YSLEER. The CDR3 is 15 amino acids. The receptor was derived from a man between 18 and 35 years old in good health. This chain uses TRBV4-3 with TRBJ1-2, with a weak D call TRBD1 (5 bases). Sequences were obtained from central memory CD4+ T cells from blood. CDR3 in amino acids: CASSQEPSRVGGYTF. The CDR3 coding sequence is TGCGCCAGCAGCCAAGAGCCCAGCAGGGTGGGCGGCTACACCTTC.